This T cell receptor beta chain was obtained from a study of T-cell reconstitution after alpha-beta-depleted transplantation in children. Preparation of the TCRbeta library was carried out with unique molecular identifiers. TCRdb called the PCR reads again in MiXCR, with one record for every CDR3 protein. This sample has about 300,000 distinct CDR3 sequences, with just over 7.5% found just once. Study outcomes and limitations: One year post-transplant, T-cell counts and diversity were largely derived from T cells produced anew.

There are a few counts of this clonotype. Its specificity is unknown. Trimming took off 6 bases at V and 6 bases at J, with 20 bases between the two ends. In germline, CDR1 is SGHTA, CDR2 FQGTGA. The length of the CDR3 is 16 residues. The V and J genes are TRBV7-3 and TRBJ2-2; D is possibly TRBD2 (6 bases). The receptor comes from a female patient aged 2-15 years who had a stem cell transplant for Fanconi anemia, so the T cells may come from the graft donor. Sequenced here: peripheral blood, sampled 360 days after TCRalphabeta/CD19-depleted stem cell transplant. CDR3 sequence (DNA): TGTGCCAGCAGGCCTCCGGGACTTCGCTCCGCCGGGGAGCTGTTTTTT. Translation: CASRPPGLRSAGELFF.